This TCR beta chain was identified during a study of blood T cells in healthy people across ages. Between the trimmed V and J ends, which lost 8 bases and 3 bases, there was a span of 26 bases. This CDR3 has 18 residues. With respect to this clonotype: As yet, its antigen is unknown.

The study's findings and limits: It was held that diversity estimates obtained from one million T cells represented underestimates.

The use of a sample-barcoded 5' primer and a J-beta primer mix characterized a second PCR of 7 to 11 cycles. MiXCR, run by TCRdb on the 5' RACE reads, gives a single entry per CDR3 protein. The table lists 1,500,000 or so distinct CDR3 sequences, about 45% of them singletons. The sample comprised blood. The V gene is TRBV12-3 or TRBV12-4, the J gene TRBJ2-1, with D possibly matching TRBD1 (5 bases). This TCR derives from a woman aged 18-30 years in good health. This CDR3 reads CASGYDWGRRDVYNEQFF. CDR3 bases: TGTGCCAGCGGTTACGATTGGGGCCGGCGTGACGTCTACAATGAGCAGTTCTTC.